Included here is one T cell receptor (beta chain) sequence, with context. The data were obtained in a study of blood T cell repertoires in COVID-19. Turning to the study itself: T cells, B-cell-depleted T cells, or PBMCs supplied cDNA or gDNA.

Authors' methods: It was from reference gene primer amplification that nucleated cell counts were estimated. Data came from immunoSEQ multiplex PCR; TCRdb stores just in-frame clones and leaves some out. V and J calls and clone size are those listed in that table; D and trimming were worked out from the DNA. The sample has about 140,000 clones; 70% to 80% are singletons. CDR1 and CDR2 (germline): MNHEY, SMNVEV (reference sequence). V was shortened by 3 bases and J by 7 bases, with 9 bases between the two germline ends. The CDR3 spans 12 residues. This TCR was recovered from a man aged 55 to 69 with acute or convalescent COVID-19. The rearrangement links TRBV27 to TRBJ1-1; weak D call: TRBD1 (6 bases). Sequencing used peripheral blood. The CDR3 nucleotides read TGTGCCAGCAGTTTCTCGACAGGTGAAGCTTTCTTT. Encoded protein: CASSFSTGEAFF.